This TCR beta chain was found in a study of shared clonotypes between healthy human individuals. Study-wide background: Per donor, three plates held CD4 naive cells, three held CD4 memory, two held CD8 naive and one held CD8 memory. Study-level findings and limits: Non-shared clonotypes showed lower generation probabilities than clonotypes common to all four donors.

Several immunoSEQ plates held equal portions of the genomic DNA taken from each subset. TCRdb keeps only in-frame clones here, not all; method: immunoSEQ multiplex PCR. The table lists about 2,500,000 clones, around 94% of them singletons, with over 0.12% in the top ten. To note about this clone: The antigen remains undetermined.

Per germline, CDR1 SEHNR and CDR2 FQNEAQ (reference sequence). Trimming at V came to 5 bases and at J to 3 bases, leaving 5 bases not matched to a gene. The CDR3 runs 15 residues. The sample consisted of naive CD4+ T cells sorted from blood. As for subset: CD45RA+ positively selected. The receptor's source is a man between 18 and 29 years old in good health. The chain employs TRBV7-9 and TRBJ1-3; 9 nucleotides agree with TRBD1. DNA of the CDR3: TGTGCCAGCAGCATGGGACAGGGTTTTGGAAACACCATATATTTT. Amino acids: CASSMGQGFGNTIYF.